The rows below give T cell receptor beta chains drawn from one sample of a study of T cells after yellow fever vaccination. TCRdb ran MiXCR on the 5' RACE reads and lists one entry per CDR3 protein. The table includes 150,000 to 200,000 distinct CDR3 sequences, about a tenth detected once. Here the sequenced sample was CD8+ T cells sorted from PBMCs, taken 45 days after the yellow fever booster vaccination. The source of these receptors is a man younger than 35 who received the YFV17D yellow fever vaccine. Both conserved end residues are part of each CDR3. Each record gives: V gene, J gene, D gene, clone size, CDR3 DNA, CDR3 protein. The D gene is left open where the match is weak. Expanded clones get a size class; other rows say once, few or many, or leave the size out.

>TRBV27|TRBJ1-1|.|few
TGTGCCAGCAGTTTTTTGGGGGAAGCTTTCTTT
CASSFLGEAFF
>TRBV7-7|TRBJ2-5|TRBD2|.
TGTGCCAGCAGCTTAGGACTAGCGGGGAGAGAGACCCAGTACTTC
CASSLGLAGRETQYF
>TRBV6-4|TRBJ2-1|.|few
TGTGCCAGCAGCCAGGGGACCTACAATGAGCAGTTCTTC
CASSQGTYNEQFF
>TRBV4-1|TRBJ2-7|.|many
TGCGCCAGCAGCCACTTAGACAACTCCTACGAGCAGTACTTC
CASSHLDNSYEQYF
>TRBV3-1|TRBJ2-3|.|.
TGTGCCAGCAGCCAAGATACGAACAGGGTAGGTGATACGCAGTATTTT
CASSQDTNRVGDTQYF
>TRBV4-1|TRBJ1-2|TRBD1|.
TGCGCCAGCAGCCAGGAAGACAGGGTCGAAGGCTATGGCTACACCTTC
CASSQEDRVEGYGYTF
>TRBV4-1|TRBJ1-1|.|few
TGCGCCAGCAGAATTCAAGAGGGACCACCGAACACTGAAGCTTTCTTT
CASRIQEGPPNTEAFF
>TRBV19|TRBJ2-7|.|few
TGTGCCAGTAGTATCGTACCGAGGAACCACGAGCAGTACTTC
CASSIVPRNHEQYF
>TRBV7-9|TRBJ2-1|TRBD2|few
TGTGCCAGCAGCTCGAAGCGGGGGGTAAACAATGAGCAGTTCTTC
CASSSKRGVNNEQFF
>TRBV29-1|TRBJ2-3|.|.
TGCAGCGTTGAAGCTAACGGACAGTCCACAGATACGCAGTATTTT
CSVEANGQSTDTQYF
>TRBV6-2/TRBV6-3|TRBJ1-5|TRBD1|.
TGTGCCAGCAGCGAGATCGGGGACAGGGGTTTAAATCAGCCCCAGCATTTT
CASSEIGDRGLNQPQHF
>TRBV7-9|TRBJ2-7|.|.
TGTGCCAGCAGCTTCGGGGGGCCCTCCTACGAGCAGTACTTC
CASSFGGPSYEQYF
>TRBV27|TRBJ1-2|.|.
TGTGCCAGCAGTGCAGGGCGGAGTGGCTACACCTTC
CASSAGRSGYTF
>TRBV7-9|TRBJ2-7|.|many
TGTGCCAGCAGCTTACTGCCCAGCGAGCAGTACTTC
CASSLLPSEQYF
>TRBV27|TRBJ2-3|.|.
TGTGCCAGCAGCCCGAGAGGGTGGGATACGCAGTATTTT
CASSPRGWDTQYF
>TRBV7-2|TRBJ1-2|TRBD1|many
TGTGCCAGCAGCTTCAGGGGGCGCTGGGGCTACACCTTC
CASSFRGRWGYTF
>TRBV15|TRBJ2-3|.|few
TGTGCCACCAGTCTGAGGCCAGCTAGCACAGATACGCAGTATTTT
CATSLRPASTDTQYF
>TRBV4-1|TRBJ1-5|.|.
TGCGCCAGCAGCCGAGATCGTGTAGAGCCCCAGCATTTT
CASSRDRVEPQHF
>TRBV7-9|TRBJ2-5|TRBD2|few
TGTGCCAGCAGCTCGCCGGCTAGCGGGTCCCAAGAGACCCAGTACTTC
CASSSPASGSQETQYF
>TRBV27|TRBJ1-6|.|many
TGTGCCAGCAGTTTATTGCCGCGGGGATCCCGGCACTCACCCCTCCACTTT
CASSLLPRGSRHSPLHF
>TRBV7-2|TRBJ2-5|.|few
TGTGCCAGCAGCTCAGGCCCCCGTGGGGGGGGGGCTCTAGAGACCCAGTACTTC
CASSSGPRGGGALETQYF
>TRBV5-1|TRBJ2-6|.|.
TGCGCCAGCAGCCCCTGGGGGGGCGCCTCTGGGGCCAACGTCCTGACTTTC
CASSPWGGASGANVLTF
>TRBV4-3|TRBJ2-1|.|many
TGCGCCAGCAGCCAAGATAGCGTCTATGAGCAGTTCTTC
CASSQDSVYEQFF
>TRBV9|TRBJ2-1|.|.
TGTGCCAGCAGCTCTACAGGGTACCATGAGCAGTTCTTC
CASSSTGYHEQFF
>TRBV4-3|TRBJ2-2|.|many
TGCGCCAGCAGCCAAGTGGCCGTGAACACCGGGGAGCTGTTTTTT
CASSQVAVNTGELFF
>TRBV4-2|TRBJ1-1|.|few
TGTGCCAGCAGCCAAGGGAACGGTATGTCTTTCTTT
CASSQGNGMSFF
>TRBV3-1|TRBJ2-5|TRBD2|.
TGTGCCAGCAGCCAAGAGAGGTCGGCGGGGGAAGAGACCCAGTACTTC
CASSQERSAGEETQYF
>TRBV6-1|TRBJ2-1|.|once
TGTGCCAGCAGTGATAAGCCCTGGCAGTTCTTC
CASSDKPWQFF
>TRBV4-1|TRBJ2-1|.|.
TGCGCCAGCAGCCAAGATAACTCCGATGAGCAGTTCTTC
CASSQDNSDEQFF
>TRBV7-6|TRBJ1-1|TRBD1|many
TGTGCCAGCAGCTTAGGACAGGGGATGAACACTGAAGCTTTCTTT
CASSLGQGMNTEAFF
>TRBV25-1|TRBJ2-5|.|few
TGTGCCAGCAGTGGCCCGCCCGGGACGGAACACCAAGAGACCCAGTACTTC
CASSGPPGTEHQETQYF
>TRBV7-3|TRBJ2-1|.|.
TGTGCCAGCAGCCTAGGGGATAGCTCCTACAATGAGCAGTTCTTC
CASSLGDSSYNEQFF
>TRBV5-4|TRBJ2-6|.|.
TGTGCCAGCAGCATAGACGGCAGCTCTGGGGCCAACGTCCTGACTTTC
CASSIDGSSGANVLTF
>TRBV6-4|TRBJ2-2|TRBD1|many
TGTGCCAGCAGTGAGGAGACAGGGGGCACCGGGGAGCTGTTTTTT
CASSEETGGTGELFF
>TRBV14|TRBJ2-3|TRBD2|few
TGTGCCAGCAGCCAAGACCGCGGACTAGTTGGCACAGATACGCAGTATTTT
CASSQDRGLVGTDTQYF
>TRBV4-1|TRBJ2-1|.|many
TGCGCCAGCAGCCAAGAAGCCGGGTGGGATGAGCAGTTCTTC
CASSQEAGWDEQFF
>TRBV29-1|TRBJ2-3|TRBD1|few
TGCAGCGTTGACATCCCAGGGACAGGCACAGATACGCAGTATTTT
CSVDIPGTGTDTQYF
>TRBV20-1|TRBJ1-5|TRBD1|.
TGCAGTGCTAGAGAGGACAGGGGCAATCAGCCCCAGCATTTT
CSAREDRGNQPQHF
>TRBV6-1|TRBJ1-5|.|.
TGTGCCAGCAGCCGGGACCAGGATAGAAATCAGCCCCAGCATTTT
CASSRDQDRNQPQHF
>TRBV15|TRBJ1-2|.|few
TGTGCCACCAGCAGAGAAGGGACAACCGATTATGGCTACACCTTC
CATSREGTTDYGYTF
>TRBV6-2/TRBV6-3|TRBJ2-3|.|.
TGTGCCAGCAAAGCCGAATGGACAGATACGCAGTATTTT
CASKAEWTDTQYF
>TRBV19|TRBJ1-2|TRBD1|few
TGTGCCAGTAGTAACTGGACAGGGCTGCATGGCTACACCTTC
CASSNWTGLHGYTF
>TRBV2|TRBJ2-3|TRBD2|.
TGTGCCAGCAGTACACTAGCGAGCAGCACAGATACGCAGTATTTT
CASSTLASSTDTQYF
>TRBV29-1|TRBJ2-5|.|many
TGCAGCGTTGAAGGGCGCGAGGGAGAGACCCAGTACTTC
CSVEGREGETQYF
>TRBV20-1|TRBJ2-1|.|.
TGCAGTGCTGGGGTGGTGGGGTTGGGAAATGAGCAGTTCTTC
CSAGVVGLGNEQFF